A single T cell receptor (beta chain) is shown here with its context. This specimen belongs to a study of T cell clusters in autoimmune cytopenias. The wider study: Healthy donor controls had a mean age of approximately 56 years and median age of around 59 years. The median distinct TRB clonotype count was about 2,500 per sample, from a median approximately 53,000 reads.

The CDR3 length is 15 residues. CDR1 and CDR2 (germline): MNHEY, SVGEGT. TRB was amplified from around 250 ng of peripheral blood genomic DNA per sample. TRB was amplified by touch-down multiplex PCR, primer pools A and B combined. Using the multiplex PCR reads, TCRdb records one entry per CDR3 protein without DNA. The listing contains several thousand distinct CDR3 sequences. These data were also filed under a second study, of T cell repertoires in aging, cancer and after chemotherapy.

The receptor was derived from a human donor in good health. The chain recombines TRBV6-2 or TRBV6-3 with TRBJ2-5; with no DNA, the TCRdb D assignment of TRBD2 cannot be verified. The sequenced material came from peripheral blood. This CDR3 reads CASSYGTRFQETQYF.